The text below deals with one T cell receptor (beta chain). Using immunoSEQ multiplex PCR, the repertoire was profiled, and TCRdb retains in-frame clones only, with some absent. The data hold under 200,000 clones, with 84% observed a single time. V dropped 10 bases and J dropped 5; count of bases not matched to a gene: 11. In germline, CDR1 is SNHLY, CDR2 FYNNEI. This CDR3 comprises 14 residues. These data are taken from a study of blood T cell repertoires in COVID-19. Study-level background: Acute and convalescent COVID-19 specimens originated in the United States, Italy and Spain. T cells, B-cell-depleted T cells, or PBMCs provided the cDNA or gDNA that served as material.

Sequencing was done on a sample of peripheral blood. The rearrangement uses TRBV2 and TRBJ1-1; 9 positions match TRBD1. The receptor comes from a man aged 35 to 55 who had recovered from COVID-19. CDR3 loop: CATLPRTGETEAFF. The DNA for the CDR3 is TGTGCCACCTTACCCCGGACAGGGGAAACTGAAGCTTTCTTT.